This T cell receptor beta chain was recorded in a study of PD-1 blockade in classical Hodgkin lymphoma. Study-wide results and caveats: Compared with baseline, CD4+ but not CD8+ TCR diversity had risen significantly by C4D1. Patients starting nivolumab less than 1 year after ASCT had lower diversity and were excluded from later analyses. Repertoire differences lack defined causes, possibly disease activity or prior therapy. Diversity similar to that of newly diagnosed patients was seen at baseline in complete responders.

Only in-frame clones appear in the TCRdb table, and some are missing; sequencing was by immunoSEQ multiplex PCR. Of 10,000 to 14,000 clones listed, 75% are singletons. Every patient had relapsed following autologous stem cell transplantation, and cohorts differed in brentuximab vedotin exposure. Concerning this clone itself: Its specificity is not known.

Specimen: peripheral blood mononuclear cells (PBMCs), collected at baseline. This TCR came from a human donor with classical Hodgkin lymphoma.

The CDR3 here is CASSQVYASQETQYF. The DNA of the CDR3 is TGCGCCAGCAGCCAAGTCTATGCCAGTCAAGAGACCCAGTACTTC. The J gene is TRBJ2-5, the V gene TRBV4-3, with D uncertain. Germline CDR1 is LGHNA and CDR2 is YSLEER. V was pared by 1 base and J by 2 bases, with 11 bases between. The CDR3 totals 15 residues.